Following are 19 T cell receptor beta chains from one sample sequenced in a study of blood T cell repertoires in COVID-19. TCRdb's copy holds only in-frame clones and misses some; the assay was immunoSEQ multiplex PCR. Here the sample spans approximately 75,000 clones, 75% to 95% being singletons. Sequencing input: peripheral blood. The receptors originated from a human donor in a cohort sampled during active COVID-19.

The V call is TRBV19, the J call TRBJ1-6; 9 nucleotides line up with TRBD1. CDR1 and CDR2 from the germline V gene are LNHDA and SQIVND (reference sequence). The trim removed 5 bases at V and 8 bases at J, leaving 7 bases unmatched. The CDR3 runs 15 residues. The CDR3 region is CASSLWTGEYSPLHF. CDR3 nucleotides: TGTGCCAGTAGTCTTTGGACAGGGGAGTATTCACCCCTCCACTTT. Full variable domain (rest looked up from reference TRBV19 and TRBJ1-6): DGGITQSPKYLFRKEGQNVTLSCEQNLNHDAMYWYRQDPGQGLRLIYYSQIVNDFQKGDIAEGYSVSREKKESFPLTVTSAQKNPTAFYLCASSLWTGEYSPLHFGNGTRLTVT.

The rearrangement uses TRBV25-1 and TRBJ2-1; tentatively, D is TRBD2 (7 bases). CDR3 length: 13 amino acids. Trimming removed 1 base at V and 10 bases at J, with 11 bases between. CDR1 MGHDK and CDR2 SYGVNS come from the germline V gene. CDR3 region: CASSEWGGREQFF. In DNA, the CDR3 is TGTGCCAGCAGTGAATGGGGGGGCCGGGAGCAGTTCTTC.

CDR3 in amino acids: CASSSTQGGPGSPLHF. Here the CDR3 DNA reads TGTGCCAGCAGTTCGACCCAGGGGGGCCCGGGGTCACCCCTCCACTTT. V usage is TRBV6-2 or TRBV6-3 and J usage is TRBJ1-6, with 7 bases identical to TRBD1. The CDR3 runs to 16 residues. CDR1 and CDR2 (germline): MNHEY, SVGEGT. The ends lost 4 bases at V and 10 bases at J; junction bases unmatched: 13.

This CDR3 reads CASSSDWSEQYF. In DNA, the CDR3 is TGCGCCAGCAGCTCAGATTGGAGCGAGCAGTACTTC. The chain combines TRBV5-1 with TRBJ2-7, with unresolved D. With 3 bases removed from V and 6 bases from J, the gap between germline ends came to 10 bases. This CDR3 is 12 amino acids long. CDR1 and CDR2 (germline): SGHRS, YFSETQ.

The J gene is TRBJ1-4, the V gene TRBV7-2, with D maybe TRBD1 (5 bases). The CDR3 sequence is 15 residues long. The V end was cut by 2 bases, the J end by 4 bases, with 11 bases between. The germline V gene has CDR1 SGHTA and CDR2 FQGNSA. The CDR3 loop is CASSLRGGSNEKLFF. DNA for the CDR3: TGTGCCAGCAGCTTACGGGGGGGGAGTAATGAAAAACTGTTTTTT.

The chain combines TRBV7-6 with TRBJ2-5, with a weak D call TRBD1 (6 bases). Trimming left V 3 bases short and J 5 bases short, with 13 bases between. Germline CDR1 reads SGHVS; CDR2 reads FNYEAQ. The CDR3 has 14 amino acids. For the CDR3, the DNA is TGTGCCAGCAGCTTCCGACGGGACACTGAGACCCAGTACTTC. Encoded protein: CASSFRRDTETQYF. Variable domain in full (rest from reference TRBV7-6 and TRBJ2-5): GAGVSQSPRYKVTKRGQDVALRCDPISGHVSLYWYRQALGQGPEFLTYFNYEAQQDKSGLPNDRFSAERPEGSISTLTIQRTEQRDSAMYRCASSFRRDTETQYFGPGTRLLVL.

The gene calls are TRBV24-1 and TRBJ1-2; 8 bases line up with TRBD1. Trimming cost V 5 bases and J 8 bases; bases outside gene matches: 12. Germline V gene data show CDR1 as KGHDR and CDR2 as SFDVKD. The CDR3 is 15 residues long. The CDR3 loop reads CATSGRGQEVGGYTF. The CDR3 nucleotides read TGTGCCACCAGTGGGCGGGGACAGGAGGTTGGCGGCTACACCTTC.

This clone was recorded once. The V gene is TRBV6-1, the J gene TRBJ1-4; TRBD1 matches at 8 bases. The CDR3 is 15 residues long. Germline CDR1 reads MNHNS; CDR2 reads SASEGT. Losses at the gene ends were 3 bases for V and 5 bases for J; bases not matched to a gene: 5. CDR3 nucleotide sequence: TGTGCCAGCAGTGATCCAGGGGGCGCGAATGAAAAACTGTTTTTT. Translated: CASSDPGGANEKLFF.

This chain links TRBV18 with TRBJ1-5, with a tentative D call TRBD1 (5 bases). The CDR3 is 14 amino acids. V dropped 4 bases and J dropped 3 bases, with 10 bases sitting between them. Germline values: CDR1 KGHSH, CDR2 LQKENI. CDR3 loop: CASSQDSPNQPQHF. In DNA, the CDR3 is TGTGCCAGCTCACAAGACAGCCCCAATCAGCCCCAGCATTTT. Filled out from reference TRBV18 and TRBJ1-5, the complete variable domain reads NAGVMQNPRHLVRRRGQEARLRCSPMKGHSHVYWYRQLPEEGLKFMVYLQKENIIDESGMPKERFSAEFPKEGPSILRIQQVVRGDSAAYFCASSQDSPNQPQHFGDGTRLSIL.

The chain joins TRBV3-1 (or the pseudogene TRBV3-2) to TRBJ1-2, with 8 positions matching TRBD1. The CDR3 has 14 residues. Trimming took 0 bases from V and 4 from J; bases not matched to a gene: 1. Germline V lookup: CDR1 LGHDT, CDR2 YNNKEL (reference sequence). CDR3 bases: TGTGCCAGCAGCCAAGAGACAGGGGTCTATGGCTACACCTTC. It codes for CASSQETGVYGYTF.

The chain joins TRBV27 to TRBJ1-3; D uncertain. CDR1 and CDR2 from the germline V gene are MNHEY and SMNVEV (reference sequence). V lost 0 bases, J lost 2 bases, and 8 bases lay in between. The CDR3 has 15 residues. The DNA of the CDR3 is TGTGCCAGCAGTTTATCGAGGTTAGCTGGAAACACCATATATTTT. Amino acid sequence: CASSLSRLAGNTIYF.

The chain uses TRBV19 and TRBJ2-7, with unresolved D. Deletions cut 4 bases from V and 4 bases from J, with 5 bases between. CDR1 and CDR2 from the germline V gene are LNHDA and SQIVND (reference sequence). The CDR3 sequence is 11 residues long. The CDR3 coding sequence is TGTGCCAGTAGTAACTTATACGAGCAGTACTTC. Amino acid sequence: CASSNLYEQYF.

The rearrangement links TRBV4-2 to TRBJ2-3, with TRBD2 matching over 14 bases. CDR3 length: 14 residues. Looked up from germline, CDR1 is LGHNA and CDR2 is YNFKEQ. Losses at the gene ends were 5 bases for V and 6 bases for J; bases not matched to a gene: 1. The CDR3 bases are TGTGCCAGCAGCGGGACTAGCGGGGGTGATACGCAGTATTTT. Its protein is CASSGTSGGDTQYF.

This clone showed up just once. This sequence joins TRBV2 and TRBJ2-5, with 7 bases that match TRBD1. There are 11 residues in the CDR3. After removal of 6 bases from V and 8 bases from J, the junction contained 3 bases not matched to a gene. In germline, CDR1 is SNHLY, CDR2 FYNNEI. CDR3 in amino acids: CASRQGITQYF. CDR3 coding DNA: TGTGCCAGCAGACAGGGGATAACCCAGTACTTC.

The chain is built from TRBV28 and TRBJ2-5; tentatively, D is TRBD1 (6 bases). V was clipped by 1 base and J by 3 bases, with 12 bases between them. CDR1 and CDR2 (germline): MDHEN, SYDVKM. The CDR3 runs to 15 residues. CDR3 protein: CASSLSSQGKETQYF. CDR3 sequence (DNA): TGTGCCAGCAGTTTATCCTCACAGGGAAAAGAGACCCAGTACTTC.

The genes are TRBV20-1 and TRBJ2-7, with D possibly being TRBD2 (6 bases). The CDR3 runs to 11 residues. Germline CDR1 reads DFQATT; CDR2 reads SNEGSKA (reference sequence). The V and J ends lost 3 bases and 6 bases respectively, with 9 bases between them. The DNA of the CDR3 is TGCAGTGCTAGGGAGGGAGTCGAGCAGTACTTC. Translation gives CSAREGVEQYF.

The chain combines TRBV20-1 with TRBJ1-3, with D uncertain. V was cut by 4 bases and J by 4 bases, with 5 bases left in between. This CDR3 has 11 amino acids. CDR1 is DFQATT, CDR2 SNEGSKA, per germline (reference sequence). The chain's CDR3 is CSAIFGNTIYF. CDR3 DNA: TGCAGTGCTATCTTCGGAAACACCATATATTTT.

This chain joins TRBV6-1 and TRBJ2-7, with a possible D match to TRBD2 (5 bases). The CDR3 contains 16 residues. Germline-derived CDR1 and CDR2 are MNHNS and SASEGT. The V end was cut by 0 bases, the J end by 1 base, with 13 bases between. CDR3 protein: CASSEALLALSYEQYF. The DNA of the CDR3 is TGTGCCAGCAGTGAAGCGCTGTTAGCGCTTTCCTACGAGCAGTACTTC.

The V and J genes are TRBV6-6 and TRBJ2-7, with D possibly TRBD1 on 5 matching bases. V was trimmed by 6 bases and J by 0 bases, leaving 9 bases between them. CDR3 length equals 13 residues. Germline V gene data show CDR1 as MNHNY and CDR2 as SVGAGI (reference sequence). The CDR3 DNA is TGTGCCAGCAGGAGACAGAGCTCCTACGAGCAGTACTTC. It encodes CASRRQSSYEQYF.